This entry lists 2 T cell receptor beta chains sequenced from one sample in a study of blood T cell repertoires in COVID-19. The repertoire was sequenced with immunoSEQ multiplex PCR; TCRdb's copy has only in-frame clones and lacks some. The table includes 200,000 to 250,000 clones, 70% to 90% detected once. The sample was peripheral blood. The receptors shown here come from a young woman who had recovered from COVID-19.

This clone has only one observation. The V and J genes are TRBV5-1 and TRBJ1-1; no clear D gene. The V end lost 0 bases, the J end lost 0 bases, and 9 bases lay between the germline ends. Germline V gives CDR1 SGHRS, CDR2 YFSETQ. CDR3 size: 15 residues. The CDR3 sequence: CASSLGGALNTEAFF. DNA of the CDR3: TGCGCCAGCAGCTTGGGAGGAGCTTTGAACACTGAAGCTTTCTTT. Full variable domain (outside the CDR3, taken from reference TRBV5-1 and TRBJ1-1): KAGVTQTPRYLIKTRGQQVTLSCSPISGHRSVSWYQQTPGQGLQFLFEYFSETQRNKGNFPGRFSGRQFSNSRSEMNVSTLELGDSALYLCASSLGGALNTEAFFGQGTRLTVV.

The chain has TRBV23-1 and TRBJ1-2; TRBD1 might be the D (5 bases). TRBV23-1 is designated an ORF whose function remains uncertain. This CDR3 contains 16 residues. V gave up 6 bases and J gave up 4 bases, with 21 bases separating them. CDR3 sequence reads: CASRRGTQGWFYGYTF. CDR3 bases: TGCGCCAGCAGACGGGGGACCCAGGGTTGGTTCTATGGCTACACCTTC.